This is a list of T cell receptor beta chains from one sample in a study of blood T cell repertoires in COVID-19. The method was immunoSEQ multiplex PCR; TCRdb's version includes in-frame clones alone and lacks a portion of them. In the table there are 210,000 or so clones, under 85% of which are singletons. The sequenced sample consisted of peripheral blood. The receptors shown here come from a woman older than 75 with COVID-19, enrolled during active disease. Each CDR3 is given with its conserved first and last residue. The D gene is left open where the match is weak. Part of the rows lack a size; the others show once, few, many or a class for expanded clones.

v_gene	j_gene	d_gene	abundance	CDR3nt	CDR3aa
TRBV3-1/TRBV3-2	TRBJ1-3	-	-	TGTGCCAGCAGCCAAGTGGAGGGACGTGGAAACACCATATATTTT	CASSQVEGRGNTIYF
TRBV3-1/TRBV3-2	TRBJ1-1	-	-	TGTGCCAGCAGCCAACCCGGCGGGATGAACACTGAAGCTTTCTTT	CASSQPGGMNTEAFF
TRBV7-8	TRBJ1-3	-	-	TGTGCCAGCAGCAAAGACAGGCTTGGACCCTCTGGAAACACCATATATTTT	CASSKDRLGPSGNTIYF
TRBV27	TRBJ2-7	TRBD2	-	TGTGCCAGCAGTATGACTAGCGGGAGTAGCGAGCAGTACTTC	CASSMTSGSSEQYF
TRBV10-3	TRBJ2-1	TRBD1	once	TGTGCCATCAGTGATCTTAGGACAGGGAAGAATGAGCAGTTCTTC	CAISDLRTGKNEQFF
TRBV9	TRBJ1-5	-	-	TGTGCCAGCACCATTCTGCGGGGGGGCAATCAGCCCCAGCATTTT	CASTILRGGNQPQHF
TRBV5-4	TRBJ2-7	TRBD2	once	TGTGCCAGCAGCCGGGGAGGGGACGGTTGGGAGCAGTACTTC	CASSRGGDGWEQYF
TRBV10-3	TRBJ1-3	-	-	TGTGCCATCAGGGACAGTGGGGCTGGAAACACCATATATTTT	CAIRDSGAGNTIYF
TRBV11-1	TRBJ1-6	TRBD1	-	TGTGCCAGCAGCGCCAATACGGACAGGGCAAATTCACCCCTCCACTTT	CASSANTDRANSPLHF
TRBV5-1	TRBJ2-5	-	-	TGCGCCAGCAGCGACACCCGAGCGGCCCAGTACTTC	CASSDTRAAQYF
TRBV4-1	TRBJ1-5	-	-	TGCGCCAGCAGCCAAGTGGTAGGAGGGGCTGCGAGATCAGCCCAGCATTTT	CASSQVVGGAARSAQHF
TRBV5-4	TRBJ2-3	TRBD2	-	TGTGCCAGCAGCTGGGGGGGTTCCACAGATACGCAGTATTTT	CASSWGGSTDTQYF
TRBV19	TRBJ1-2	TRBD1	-	TGTGCCAGTTCCTCGGGACAGGTTCGCTATGGCTACACCTTC	CASSSGQVRYGYTF
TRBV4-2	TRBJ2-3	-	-	TGTGCCAGCAGCCAAGAAAGCGGGACAGATACGCAGTATTTT	CASSQESGTDTQYF
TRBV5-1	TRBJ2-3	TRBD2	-	TGCGCCAGCAGCTTGGGCGGGGGTAGCACAGATACGCAGTATTTT	CASSLGGGSTDTQYF
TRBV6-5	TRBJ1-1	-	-	TGTGCCAGCAGTTTGTTAGAGATGAACACTGAAGCTTTCTTT	CASSLLEMNTEAFF